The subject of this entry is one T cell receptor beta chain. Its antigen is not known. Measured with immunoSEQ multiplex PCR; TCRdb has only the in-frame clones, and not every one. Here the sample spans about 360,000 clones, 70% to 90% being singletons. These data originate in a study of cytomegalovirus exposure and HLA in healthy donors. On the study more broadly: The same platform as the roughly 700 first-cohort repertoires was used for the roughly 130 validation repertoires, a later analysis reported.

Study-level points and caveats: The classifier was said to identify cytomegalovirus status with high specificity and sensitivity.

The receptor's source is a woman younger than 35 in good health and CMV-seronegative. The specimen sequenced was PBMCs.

CDR3 DNA sequence: TGCGCCAGCAGCTTGGGCCCAGGGGCCGCCTCGGGCTACACCTTC. Its translation: CASSLGPGAASGYTF. This chain links TRBV5-1 with TRBJ1-2; D perhaps matches TRBD1 (6 bases). V shed 0 bases and J shed 8 bases, with 17 bases lying between them. Germline V CDR1 and CDR2: SGHRS, YFSETQ. The CDR3 runs to 15 residues.